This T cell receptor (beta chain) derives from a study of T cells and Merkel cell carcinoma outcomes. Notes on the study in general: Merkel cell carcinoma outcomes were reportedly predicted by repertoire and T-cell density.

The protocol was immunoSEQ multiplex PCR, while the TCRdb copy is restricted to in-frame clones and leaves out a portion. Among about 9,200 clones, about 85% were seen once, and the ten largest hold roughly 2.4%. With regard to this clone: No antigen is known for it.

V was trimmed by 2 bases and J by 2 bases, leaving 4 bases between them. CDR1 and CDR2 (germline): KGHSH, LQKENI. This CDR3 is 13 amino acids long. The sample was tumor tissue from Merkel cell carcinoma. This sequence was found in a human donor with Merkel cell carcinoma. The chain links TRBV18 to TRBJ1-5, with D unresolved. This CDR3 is CASSPGGNQPQHF. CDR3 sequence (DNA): TGTGCCAGCTCACCAGGGGGCAATCAGCCCCAGCATTTT.